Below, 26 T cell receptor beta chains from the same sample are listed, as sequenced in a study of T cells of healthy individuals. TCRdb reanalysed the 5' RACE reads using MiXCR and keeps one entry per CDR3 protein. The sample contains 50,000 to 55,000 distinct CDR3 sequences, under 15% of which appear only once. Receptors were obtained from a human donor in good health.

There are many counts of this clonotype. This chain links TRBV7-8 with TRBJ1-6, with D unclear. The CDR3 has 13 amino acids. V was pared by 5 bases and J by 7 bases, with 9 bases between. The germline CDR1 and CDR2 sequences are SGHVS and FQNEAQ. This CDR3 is CASSQALNSPLHF. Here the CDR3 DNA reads TGTGCCAGCAGCCAAGCACTGAATTCACCCCTCCACTTT.

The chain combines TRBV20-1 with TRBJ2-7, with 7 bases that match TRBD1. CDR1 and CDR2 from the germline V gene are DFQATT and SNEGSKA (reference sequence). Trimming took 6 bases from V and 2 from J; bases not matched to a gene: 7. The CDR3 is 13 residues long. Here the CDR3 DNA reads TGCAGTGCCCGAGCCGGGACAGCCTACGAGCAGTACTTC. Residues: CSARAGTAYEQYF.

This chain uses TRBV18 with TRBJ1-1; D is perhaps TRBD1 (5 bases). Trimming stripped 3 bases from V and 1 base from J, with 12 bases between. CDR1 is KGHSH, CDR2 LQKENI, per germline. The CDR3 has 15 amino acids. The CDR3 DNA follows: TGTGCCAGCTCACCCTCCGGGGCCAAGAACACTGAAGCTTTCTTT. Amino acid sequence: CASSPSGAKNTEAFF.

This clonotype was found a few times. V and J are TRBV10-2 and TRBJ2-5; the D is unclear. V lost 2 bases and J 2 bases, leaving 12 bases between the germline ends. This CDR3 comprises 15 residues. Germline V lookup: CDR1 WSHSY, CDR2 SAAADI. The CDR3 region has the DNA TGCGCCAGCAGTGAGCCTACTGATAGACAAGAGACCCAGTACTTC. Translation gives CASSEPTDRQETQYF.

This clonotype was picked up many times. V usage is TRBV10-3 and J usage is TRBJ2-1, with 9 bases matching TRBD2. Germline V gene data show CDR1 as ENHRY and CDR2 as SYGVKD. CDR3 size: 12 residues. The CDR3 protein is CTTSSGNNEQFF. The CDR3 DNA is TGTACCACCTCTAGCGGGAACAATGAGCAGTTCTTC.

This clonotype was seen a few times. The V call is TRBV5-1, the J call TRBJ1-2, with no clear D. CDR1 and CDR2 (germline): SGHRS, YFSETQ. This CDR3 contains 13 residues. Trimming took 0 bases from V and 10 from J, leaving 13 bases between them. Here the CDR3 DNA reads TGCGCCAGCAGCTTGGCGGGTATCGTCGACTACACCTTC. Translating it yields CASSLAGIVDYTF.

For the CDR3, the DNA is TGTGCCAGCAGCTTATGGGAGGGGGCTACTAATAGCAATCAGCCCCAGCATTTT. This translates into CASSLWEGATNSNQPQHF. The chain recombines TRBV7-8 with TRBJ1-5; 7 nucleotides match TRBD1. Germline lookup yields CDR1 SGHVS and CDR2 FQNEAQ. CDR3 length: 18 amino acids. The V segment lost 2 bases and the J segment 0 bases; nucleotides outside the gene matches: 10.

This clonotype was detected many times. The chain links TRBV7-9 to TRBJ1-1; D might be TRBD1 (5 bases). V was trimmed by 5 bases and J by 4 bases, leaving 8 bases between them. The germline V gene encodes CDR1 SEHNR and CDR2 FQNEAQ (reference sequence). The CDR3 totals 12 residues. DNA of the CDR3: TGTGCCAGCAGCCCGGGGGTCACTGAAGCTTTCTTT. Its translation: CASSPGVTEAFF.

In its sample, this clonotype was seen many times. CDR3 sequence: CSARDGGEARETQYF. The CDR3 bases are TGCAGTGCTAGAGATGGGGGGGAGGCCCGCGAGACCCAGTACTTC. The V call is TRBV20-1, the J call TRBJ2-5; 7 nucleotides match TRBD2. This CDR3 is 15 amino acids long. V lost 0 bases, J lost 5 bases, and 9 bases stayed unmatched. CDR1 and CDR2 (germline): DFQATT, SNEGSKA (reference sequence).

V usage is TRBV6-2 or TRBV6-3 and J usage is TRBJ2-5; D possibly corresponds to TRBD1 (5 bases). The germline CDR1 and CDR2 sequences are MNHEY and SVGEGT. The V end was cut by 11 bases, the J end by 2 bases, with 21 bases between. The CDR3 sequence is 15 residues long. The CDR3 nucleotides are TGTGCCTCCGATGGTTGGGGCCGGGCACAAGAGACCCAGTACTTC. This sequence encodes CASDGWGRAQETQYF.

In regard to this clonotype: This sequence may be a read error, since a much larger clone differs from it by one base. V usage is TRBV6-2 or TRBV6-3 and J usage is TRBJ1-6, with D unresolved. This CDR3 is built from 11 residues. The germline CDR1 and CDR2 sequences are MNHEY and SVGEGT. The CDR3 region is CASSLGSPFHF. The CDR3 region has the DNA TGTGCCAGCAGTTTAGGATCACCCTTCCACTTT.

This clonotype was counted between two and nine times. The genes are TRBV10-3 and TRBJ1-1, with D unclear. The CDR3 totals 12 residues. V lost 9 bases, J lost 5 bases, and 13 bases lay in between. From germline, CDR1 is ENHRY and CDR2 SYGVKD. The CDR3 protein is CAMSPAGTEAFF. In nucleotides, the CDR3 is TGTGCCATGTCCCCGGCGGGGACTGAAGCTTTCTTT.

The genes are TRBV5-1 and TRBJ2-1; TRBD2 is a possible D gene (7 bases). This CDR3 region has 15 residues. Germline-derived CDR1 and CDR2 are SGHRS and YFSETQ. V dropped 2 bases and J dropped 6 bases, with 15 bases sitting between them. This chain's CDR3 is CASSLEGGGGNEQFF. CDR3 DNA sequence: TGCGCCAGCAGCTTAGAAGGGGGGGGCGGCAATGAGCAGTTCTTC.

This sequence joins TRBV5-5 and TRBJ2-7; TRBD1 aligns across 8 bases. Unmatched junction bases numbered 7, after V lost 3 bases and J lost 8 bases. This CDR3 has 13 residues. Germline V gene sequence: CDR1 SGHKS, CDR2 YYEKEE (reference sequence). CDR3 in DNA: TGTGCCAGCAGCTCCAACGGACAGGGAAAGCAGTACTTC. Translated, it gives CASSSNGQGKQYF.

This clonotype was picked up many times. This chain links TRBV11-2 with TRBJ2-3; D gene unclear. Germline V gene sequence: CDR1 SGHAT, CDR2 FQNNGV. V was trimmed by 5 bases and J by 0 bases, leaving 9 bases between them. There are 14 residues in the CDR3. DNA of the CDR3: TGTGCCAGCAGCCCCGGGTTTAGCACAGATACGCAGTATTTT. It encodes CASSPGFSTDTQYF. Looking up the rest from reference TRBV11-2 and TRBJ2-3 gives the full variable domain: EAGVAQSPRYKIIEKRQSVAFWCNPISGHATLYWYQQILGQGPKLLIQFQNNGVVDDSQLPKDRFSAERLKGVDSTLKIQPAKLEDSAVYLCASSPGFSTDTQYFGPGTRLTVL.

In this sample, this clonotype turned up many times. The CDR3 protein is CASSPLGGGYTDTQYF. CDR3 coding DNA: TGTGCCAGCAGCCCCCTCGGCGGGGGGTACACAGATACGCAGTATTTT. V usage is TRBV5-4 and J usage is TRBJ2-3; TRBD2 agrees at 8 bases. With V trimmed by 4 bases and J by 2 bases, 9 bases remained unmatched. The CDR3 is 16 amino acids. The germline gives CDR1 SGHNT, CDR2 YYREEE (reference sequence).

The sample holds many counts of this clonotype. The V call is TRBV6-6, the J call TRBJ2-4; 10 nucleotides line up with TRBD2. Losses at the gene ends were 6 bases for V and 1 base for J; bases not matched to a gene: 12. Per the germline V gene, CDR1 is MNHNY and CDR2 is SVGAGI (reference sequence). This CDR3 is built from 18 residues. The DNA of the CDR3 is TGTGCCAGCAGGCACAGGGCTCTAGCGGGAGACGCCAAAAACATTCAGTACTTC. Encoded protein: CASRHRALAGDAKNIQYF.

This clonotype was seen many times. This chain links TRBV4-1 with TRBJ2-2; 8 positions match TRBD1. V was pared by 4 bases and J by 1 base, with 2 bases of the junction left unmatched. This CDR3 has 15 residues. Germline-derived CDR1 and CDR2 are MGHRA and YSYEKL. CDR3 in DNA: TGCGCCAGCAGCCGCGGACAGGGGAACACCGGGGAGCTGTTTTTT. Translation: CASSRGQGNTGELFF.

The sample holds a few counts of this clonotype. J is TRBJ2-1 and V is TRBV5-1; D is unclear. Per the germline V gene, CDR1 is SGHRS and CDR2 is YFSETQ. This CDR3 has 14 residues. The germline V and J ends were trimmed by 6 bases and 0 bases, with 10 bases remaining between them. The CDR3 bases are TGCGCCAGCACCAGCGATTCCTCCTACAATGAGCAGTTCTTC. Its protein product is CASTSDSSYNEQFF.

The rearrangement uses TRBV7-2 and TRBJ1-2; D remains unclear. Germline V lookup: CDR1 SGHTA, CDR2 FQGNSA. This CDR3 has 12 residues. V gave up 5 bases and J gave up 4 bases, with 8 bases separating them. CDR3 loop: CASSLSSYGYTF. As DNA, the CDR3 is TGTGCCAGCAGCCTGAGCAGCTATGGCTACACCTTC. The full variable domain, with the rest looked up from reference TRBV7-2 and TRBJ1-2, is GAGVSQSPSNKVTEKGKDVELRCDPISGHTALYWYRQSLGQGLEFLIYFQGNSAPDKSGLPSDRFSAERTGGSVSTLTIQRTQQEDSAVYLCASSLSSYGYTFGSGTRLTVV.

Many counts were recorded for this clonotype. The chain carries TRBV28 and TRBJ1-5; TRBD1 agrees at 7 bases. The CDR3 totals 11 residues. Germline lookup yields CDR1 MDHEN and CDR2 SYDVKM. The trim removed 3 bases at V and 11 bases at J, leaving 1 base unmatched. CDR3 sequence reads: CASSFRGAQHF. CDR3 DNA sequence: TGTGCCAGCAGTTTCAGGGGGGCCCAGCATTTT.

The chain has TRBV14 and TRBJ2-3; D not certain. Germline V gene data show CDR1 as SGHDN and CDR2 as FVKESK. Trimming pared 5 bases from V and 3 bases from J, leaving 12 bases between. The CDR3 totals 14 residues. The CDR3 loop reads CASSEGLGTDTQYF. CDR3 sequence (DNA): TGTGCCAGCAGCGAAGGGCTTGGGACAGATACGCAGTATTTT.

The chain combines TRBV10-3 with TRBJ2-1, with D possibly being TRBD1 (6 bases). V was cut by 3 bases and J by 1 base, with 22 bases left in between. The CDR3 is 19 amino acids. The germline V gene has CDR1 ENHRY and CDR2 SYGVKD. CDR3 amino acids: CAISDLLSGQTISYNEQFF. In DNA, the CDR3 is TGTGCCATCAGTGATCTCTTAAGTGGACAGACAATATCCTACAATGAGCAGTTCTTC.

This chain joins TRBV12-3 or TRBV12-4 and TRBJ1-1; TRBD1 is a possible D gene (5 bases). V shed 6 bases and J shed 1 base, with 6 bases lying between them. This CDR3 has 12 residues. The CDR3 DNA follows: TGTGCCAGCAGGGGACCGAACACTGAAGCTTTCTTT. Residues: CASRGPNTEAFF.

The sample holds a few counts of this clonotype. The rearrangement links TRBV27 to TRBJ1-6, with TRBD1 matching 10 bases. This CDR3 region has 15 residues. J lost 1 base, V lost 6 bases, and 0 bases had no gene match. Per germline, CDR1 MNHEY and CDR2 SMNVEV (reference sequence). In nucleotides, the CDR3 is TGTGCCAGCAGGGGACAGGGGTCCTATAATTCACCCCTCCACTTT. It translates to CASRGQGSYNSPLHF.

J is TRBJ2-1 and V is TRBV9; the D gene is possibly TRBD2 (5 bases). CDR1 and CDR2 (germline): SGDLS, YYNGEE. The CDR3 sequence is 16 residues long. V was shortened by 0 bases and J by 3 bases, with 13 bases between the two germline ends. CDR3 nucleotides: TGTGCCAGCAGCGTAGTCCCGGGAACGGGCTACAATGAGCAGTTCTTC. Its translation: CASSVVPGTGYNEQFF.